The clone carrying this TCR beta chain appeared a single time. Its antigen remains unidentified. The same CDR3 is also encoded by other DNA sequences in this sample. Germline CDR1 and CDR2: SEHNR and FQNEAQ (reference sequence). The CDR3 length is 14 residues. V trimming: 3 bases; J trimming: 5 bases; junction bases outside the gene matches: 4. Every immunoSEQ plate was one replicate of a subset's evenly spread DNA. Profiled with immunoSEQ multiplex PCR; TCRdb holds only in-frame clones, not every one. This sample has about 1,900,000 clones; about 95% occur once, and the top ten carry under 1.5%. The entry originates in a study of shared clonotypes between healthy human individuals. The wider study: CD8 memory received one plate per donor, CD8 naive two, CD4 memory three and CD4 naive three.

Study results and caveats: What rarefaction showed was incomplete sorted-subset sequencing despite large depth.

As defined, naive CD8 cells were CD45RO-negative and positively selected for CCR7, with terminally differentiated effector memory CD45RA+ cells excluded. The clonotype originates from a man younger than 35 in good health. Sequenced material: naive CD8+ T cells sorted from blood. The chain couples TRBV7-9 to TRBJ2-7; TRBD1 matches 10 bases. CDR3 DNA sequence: TGTGCCAGCAGCTTTCTGACAGGGGGCGACGAGCAGTACTTC. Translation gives CASSFLTGGDEQYF.